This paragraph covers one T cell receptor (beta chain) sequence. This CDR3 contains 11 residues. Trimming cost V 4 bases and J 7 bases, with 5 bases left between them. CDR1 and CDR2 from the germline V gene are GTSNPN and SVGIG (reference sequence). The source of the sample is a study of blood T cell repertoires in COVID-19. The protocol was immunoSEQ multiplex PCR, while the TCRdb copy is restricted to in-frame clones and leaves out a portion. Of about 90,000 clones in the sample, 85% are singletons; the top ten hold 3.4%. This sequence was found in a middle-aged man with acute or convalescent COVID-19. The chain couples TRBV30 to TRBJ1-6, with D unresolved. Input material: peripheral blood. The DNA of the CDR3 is TGTGCCTGGACCTCCAATTCACCCCTCCACTTT. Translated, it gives CAWTSNSPLHF.